The clone carrying this T cell receptor beta chain was observed a single time. This record comes from a study of shared clonotypes between healthy human individuals. The V end was cut by 3 bases, the J end by 6 bases, with 15 bases between. This CDR3 spans 14 amino acids. The germline gives CDR1 LNHDA, CDR2 SQIVND (reference sequence). Assay: immunoSEQ multiplex PCR; the TCRdb copy retains only in-frame clones and omits some. The sample lists about 480,000 clones, 79% seen once, with about an eighth in the top ten. Free of recent acute infections or vaccinations, the donors were healthy HIV-negative adults.

This TCR was recovered from a woman aged 40 to 50 in good health. Some clones in this sample may be carry-over from other donors' samples. The genes are TRBV19 and TRBJ2-7; possible D gene TRBD1, 5 bases. Sequenced material: PBMCs. CDR3 sequence: CASSIGGHNTEQYF. CDR3 nucleotides: TGTGCCAGTAGTATTGGTGGACATAATACCGAGCAGTACTTC. Full variable domain (outside the CDR3, taken from reference TRBV19 and TRBJ2-7): DGGITQSPKYLFRKEGQNVTLSCEQNLNHDAMYWYRQDPGQGLRLIYYSQIVNDFQKGDIAEGYSVSREKKESFPLTVTSAQKNPTAFYLCASSIGGHNTEQYFGPGTRLTVT.